The clone carrying this T cell receptor beta chain was detected ten times or more. These data come from a study of neurological immune-mediated disorders. Time point given: longitudinal time-point 1 (baseline). The study drew its healthy controls from blood bank volunteers in Maryland, USA. A total of 2 million PBMCs stored at -80 degrees C provided the unsorted libraries. Synthesis of cDNA was carried out by template-switch 5'RACE. The reaction used 10-nucleotide random UMIs. From 15-18 subjects, each sequencing run yielded over 170 million TCR-beta sequences. TCRdb redid the calling of the 5' RACE reads with MiXCR, one entry per CDR3 protein. Among around 49,000 distinct CDR3 sequences listed, 9% to 10% were seen once. The receptor was derived from a woman aged 40 to 50 in good health. The sample was PBMCs.

The CDR3 DNA reads TGTGCCAGCAGCGAGAGGGCACAGGTACCTTTCTATGGCTACACCTTC. Its translation is CASSERAQVPFYGYTF. V is TRBV9 and J is TRBJ1-2; a weak D match, TRBD1 (5 bases). The CDR3 totals 16 residues. V shed 3 bases and J shed 4 bases, with 19 bases lying between them. Germline V gives CDR1 SGDLS, CDR2 YYNGEE.